This TCR beta chain was recovered during a study of cytomegalovirus exposure and HLA in healthy donors. Primers included in the PCR were 60 Vbeta and 13 Jbeta primers. TCRdb's table, derived via immunoSEQ multiplex PCR, lists solely in-frame clones and lacks some. The table includes 80,000 to 130,000 clones, 65% to 80% detected once. Regarding the study as a whole: According to a later analysis, donors in an Asian-associated ancestry cluster reportedly had fewer N-insertions than the roughly 670-donor mean. The productive fraction for most TCR beta V segments was about 87% or about 30% in an earlier analysis. The study designated roughly 160 TCR beta chains cytomegalovirus-associated.

About this clone itself: Its antigen is unknown.

Germline CDR1 reads SGHAT; CDR2 reads FQNNGV. The CDR3 totals 14 residues. After removal of 5 bases from V and 4 bases from J, the junction contained 4 bases not matched to a gene. Sequencing used PBMCs. This receptor was taken from a woman in her forties or fifties in good health and CMV-seropositive. The genes are TRBV11-2 and TRBJ1-1, with TRBD1 matching 10 bases. The CDR3 spells CASSKTGGVTEAFF. The DNA for the CDR3 is TGTGCCAGCAGCAAGACAGGGGGCGTCACTGAAGCTTTCTTT.